This entry lists 27 T cell receptor beta chains sequenced from one sample in a study of shared clonotypes between healthy human individuals. Libraries were prepared by immunoSEQ multiplex PCR; TCRdb keeps only in-frame clonotypes and omits some of them. The sample holds 950,000 to 1,300,000 clones, about 75% seen once. The sample comprised memory CD4+ T cells sorted from blood. Regarding subset: CD45RA-negative fraction. These TCRs come from a man in his late teens or twenties in good health.

As concerns this clone: Additional DNA sequences in this sample encode the identical CDR3. The V gene is TRBV5-1, the J gene TRBJ2-5; no clear D. This CDR3 has 14 residues. Germline V gene lookup returns CDR1 SGHRS and CDR2 YFSETQ. V lost 0 bases to trimming and J lost 5 bases, with 11 bases between them. CDR3 residues: CASSLGGLGETQYF. The CDR3 nucleotides read TGCGCCAGCAGCTTGGGGGGTCTTGGGGAGACCCAGTACTTC.

The rearrangement uses TRBV14 and TRBJ1-3; 9 bases align to TRBD1. The germline CDR1 and CDR2 sequences are SGHDN and FVKESK. The CDR3 runs 16 residues. With 3 bases clipped from V and 4 bases from J, the junction kept 7 bases outside the gene matches. The CDR3 DNA sequence: TGTGCCAGCAGCCAGAAACAGGGGGCAAAAGGAAACACCATATATTTT. This translates into CASSQKQGAKGNTIYF.

The V call is TRBV7-9, the J call TRBJ1-4, with D unclear. Germline V CDR1 and CDR2: SEHNR, FQNEAQ (reference sequence). The CDR3 spans 14 residues. The V end lost 4 bases, the J end lost 5 bases, and 11 bases lay between the germline ends. Written as DNA, the CDR3 is TGTGCCAGCAGCTCCGTCAACTTCAATGAAAAACTGTTTTTT. This sequence encodes CASSSVNFNEKLFF.

The chain couples TRBV4-1 to TRBJ1-5; weak D call: TRBD1 (5 bases). CDR3 length: 15 residues. V was clipped by 1 base and J by 4 bases, with 11 bases between them. The germline CDR1 and CDR2 sequences are MGHRA and YSYEKL. The CDR3 spells CASSQAGGWNQPQHF. The CDR3 DNA sequence: TGCGCCAGCAGCCAAGCCGGGGGATGGAATCAGCCCCAGCATTTT.

The DNA of the CDR3 is TGTGCCAGCAGCTCTAGGACTAGCGGGGGTGAGCAGTTCTTC. It yields the protein CASSSRTSGGEQFF. The V gene is TRBV7-2, the J gene TRBJ2-1; the match to TRBD2 covers 13 bases. The CDR3 totals 14 residues. The germline gives CDR1 SGHTA, CDR2 FQGNSA. V was pared by 4 bases and J by 9 bases, with 3 bases of the junction left unmatched.

The rearrangement joins TRBV9 to TRBJ1-5; D may be TRBD1 (5 bases). The CDR3 is 14 amino acids. The ends were cut back, 2 bases at V and 1 base at J, with 7 bases in the middle. CDR1 and CDR2 (germline): SGDLS, YYNGEE. The CDR3 DNA reads as TGTGCCAGCAGCGTCTCAGGGAGCAATCAGCCCCAGCATTTT. This codes for CASSVSGSNQPQHF.

This clone was picked up one time. The sample contains more than one DNA sequence encoding this CDR3. This chain connects TRBV11-2 to TRBJ2-3, with a tentative D call TRBD1 (6 bases). CDR1 and CDR2 from the germline V gene are SGHAT and FQNNGV. The CDR3 sequence is 14 residues long. Between the trimmed V and J ends, which lost 1 base and 4 bases, there was a span of 9 bases. The CDR3 here is CASSLAGVADTQYF. The CDR3 nucleotides are TGTGCCAGCAGCTTAGCAGGGGTGGCAGATACGCAGTATTTT.

V usage is TRBV28 and J usage is TRBJ2-1; the match to TRBD2 covers 7 bases. CDR1 and CDR2 (germline): MDHEN, SYDVKM. The V and J ends lost 2 bases and 5 bases, in that order; junction bases with no gene match: 9. The CDR3 length is 16 residues. CDR3 in amino acids: CASSLIAGDGNNEQFF. CDR3 bases: TGTGCCAGCAGTTTAATTGCGGGAGACGGGAACAATGAGCAGTTCTTC.

The CDR3 loop is CASIGTDQYF. CDR3 sequence (DNA): TGTGCCAGCATTGGGACAGACCAGTACTTC. V and J are TRBV28 and TRBJ2-7; 7 positions agree with TRBD1. After removal of 7 bases from V and 10 bases from J, the junction contained 4 bases not matched to a gene. The CDR3 spans 10 residues. Germline V gene lookup returns CDR1 MDHEN and CDR2 SYDVKM.

The J gene is TRBJ2-3, the V gene TRBV6-6; 11 nucleotides line up with TRBD2. The germline gives CDR1 MNHNY, CDR2 SVGAGI (reference sequence). The V gene end was trimmed by 6 bases and the J gene end by 0 bases; junction bases not matched to a gene: 5. The CDR3 is 16 amino acids. The CDR3 DNA is TGTGCCAGCAGCCCGGGGACTAGCGGAAGCACAGATACGCAGTATTTT. Translated: CASSPGTSGSTDTQYF.

The chain recombines TRBV25-1 with TRBJ2-1, with 11 positions matching TRBD2. Germline V gene lookup returns CDR1 MGHDK and CDR2 SYGVNS. J lost 5 bases, V lost 8 bases, and 5 bases had no gene match. The CDR3 runs 14 residues. CDR3 in amino acids: CASQTSGTNNEQFF. Here the CDR3 DNA reads TGTGCCAGCCAGACTAGCGGGACCAACAATGAGCAGTTCTTC.

The rearrangement joins TRBV27 to TRBJ2-3; D gene uncertain. The CDR3 totals 13 residues. V was trimmed by 2 bases and J by 1 base, leaving 4 bases between them. Germline lookup yields CDR1 MNHEY and CDR2 SMNVEV (reference sequence). The CDR3 nucleotides read TGTGCCAGCAGTTTAATTGGCACAGATACGCAGTATTTT. Translating it yields CASSLIGTDTQYF.

Concerning this clone itself: At the DNA level, this CDR3 is encoded by other sequences in the same sample as well. V gene TRBV5-1 combines with J gene TRBJ2-7; the D is unclear. The CDR3 covers 12 residues. V lost 2 bases and J 3 bases, leaving 6 bases between the germline ends. The germline gives CDR1 SGHRS, CDR2 YFSETQ. The CDR3 coding sequence is TGCGCCAGCAGCTTATCGAGCTACGAGCAGTACTTC. It yields the protein CASSLSSYEQYF.

A single count supports this clone. V usage is TRBV29-1 and J usage is TRBJ2-7, with 8 bases identical to TRBD1. The trim removed 6 bases at V and 5 bases at J, leaving 9 bases unmatched. The CDR3 spans 13 residues. Germline V gene sequence: CDR1 SQVTM, CDR2 ANQGSEA. CDR3 region: CSVGTQGADEQYF. Written as DNA, the CDR3 is TGCAGCGTCGGGACCCAGGGGGCGGACGAGCAGTACTTC.

In its sample, this clone was seen a few times. The rearrangement uses TRBV5-1 and TRBJ1-1; D not certain. The CDR3 runs 14 residues. Germline lookup yields CDR1 SGHRS and CDR2 YFSETQ. The ends were cut back, 3 bases at V and 1 base at J, with 10 bases in the middle. In DNA form, the CDR3 reads TGCGCCAGCAGCTCAAGCACAGCGAACACTGAAGCTTTCTTT. Translated, it gives CASSSSTANTEAFF. The full variable domain, completed using reference TRBV5-1 and TRBJ1-1, is KAGVTQTPRYLIKTRGQQVTLSCSPISGHRSVSWYQQTPGQGLQFLFEYFSETQRNKGNFPGRFSGRQFSNSRSEMNVSTLELGDSALYLCASSSSTANTEAFFGQGTRLTVV.

This chain connects TRBV10-1 to TRBJ2-1, with 7 bases aligning to TRBD2. The CDR3 runs 14 residues. In germline, CDR1 is WNHNN, CDR2 SYGVQD (reference sequence). After removal of 3 bases from V and 5 bases from J, the junction contained 4 bases not matched to a gene. CDR3: CASSDMGGNNEQFF. The CDR3 bases are TGCGCCAGCAGTGATATGGGAGGGAACAATGAGCAGTTCTTC.

The chain has TRBV11-2 and TRBJ2-7; perhaps TRBD1 as D (6 bases). Germline V gene lookup returns CDR1 SGHAT and CDR2 FQNNGV. V gave up 1 base and J gave up 3 bases, with 13 bases separating them. The CDR3 has 15 residues. As DNA, the CDR3 is TGTGCCAGCAGCTTAGCCCGGACAGCCCTCTACGAGCAGTACTTC. This gives the protein CASSLARTALYEQYF.

The chain is built from TRBV19 and TRBJ1-1; no definite D call. Between the trimmed V and J ends, which lost 3 bases and 4 bases, there was a span of 9 bases. Germline-derived CDR1 and CDR2 are LNHDA and SQIVND (reference sequence). The CDR3 contains 13 residues. Here the CDR3 DNA reads TGTGCCAGTAGTATTAGTCGAGGCACTGAAGCTTTCTTT. It codes for CASSISRGTEAFF.

The V gene is TRBV28, the J gene TRBJ1-1; D ambiguous. Per the germline V gene, CDR1 is MDHEN and CDR2 is SYDVKM. CDR3 length: 14 residues. Trimming took 1 base from V and 6 from J, leaving 12 bases between them. The chain's CDR3 is CASSLLDGWAEAFF. The CDR3 DNA is TGTGCCAGCAGTTTATTGGACGGTTGGGCTGAAGCTTTCTTT.

This clone has only one observation. The chain employs TRBV6-6 and TRBJ1-4, with 8 bases aligning to TRBD1. The germline gives CDR1 MNHNY, CDR2 SVGAGI (reference sequence). J lost 0 bases, V lost 5 bases, and 5 bases had no gene match. The CDR3 contains 16 residues. Written as DNA, the CDR3 is TGTGCCAGCAGTGGACAGGGTTACGCAACTAATGAAAAACTGTTTTTT. It codes for CASSGQGYATNEKLFF.

The chain employs TRBV25-1 and TRBJ2-2; 7 bases line up with TRBD1. Germline V lookup: CDR1 MGHDK, CDR2 SYGVNS. The CDR3 spans 17 residues. Unmatched junction bases numbered 12, after V lost 3 bases and J lost 5 bases. This chain's CDR3 is CASSDPGNRGRTGELFF. CDR3 DNA: TGTGCCAGCAGTGACCCGGGTAACAGGGGTAGGACCGGGGAGCTGTTTTTT.

The V and J genes are TRBV10-3 and TRBJ1-2; D may be TRBD1 (6 bases). V was cut by 4 bases and J by 6 bases, with 9 bases left in between. This CDR3 contains 12 residues. CDR1 ENHRY and CDR2 SYGVKD come from the germline V gene. CDR3 nucleotide sequence: TGTGCCATCAGTGGTAGGGGGAATGGCTACACCTTC. Its translation is CAISGRGNGYTF.

The chain couples TRBV10-3 to TRBJ2-3, with D possibly TRBD2 on 5 matching bases. CDR1 is ENHRY and CDR2 is SYGVKD in the germline V gene. V was cut by 7 bases and J by 4 bases, with 12 bases left in between. The CDR3 is 13 amino acids. The CDR3 DNA reads TGTGCCATCACCAGAGGGTCCTCAGATACGCAGTATTTT. It codes for CAITRGSSDTQYF.

The genes are TRBV15 and TRBJ2-3, with D possibly called TRBD1 or TRBD2 (6 bases each). The CDR3 runs 18 residues. Trimming shortened V by 1 base and J by 2 bases, and 19 bases separated the two germline ends. The germline V gene encodes CDR1 LNHNV and CDR2 YYDKDF (reference sequence). The CDR3 DNA is TGTGCCACCAGCAGAGTCCCTGCTGGGGGGCGGGTCACAGATACGCAGTATTTT. Translation gives CATSRVPAGGRVTDTQYF.

The V gene is TRBV19, the J gene TRBJ1-5, with D perhaps matching TRBD1 (5 bases). The CDR3 spans 13 residues. Between the trimmed V and J ends, which lost 11 bases and 5 bases, there was a span of 16 bases. The V gene's germline CDR1 is LNHDA and CDR2 SQIVND (reference sequence). Written as DNA, the CDR3 is TGTGCCGTGTCGGCGCAGGGACATCAGCCCCAGCATTTT. Protein: CAVSAQGHQPQHF.

The CDR3 here is CASSLNQGSTGELFF. The CDR3 coding sequence is TGTGCCAGCAGCCTAAATCAGGGGTCCACCGGGGAGCTGTTTTTT. The chain joins TRBV11-2 to TRBJ2-2; the D gene is possibly TRBD1 (6 bases). Germline V CDR1 and CDR2: SGHAT, FQNNGV. The CDR3 is 15 residues long. V dropped 5 bases and J dropped 4 bases, with 14 bases sitting between them. Supplemented by reference TRBV11-2 and TRBJ2-2, the full variable domain reads EAGVAQSPRYKIIEKRQSVAFWCNPISGHATLYWYQQILGQGPKLLIQFQNNGVVDDSQLPKDRFSAERLKGVDSTLKIQPAKLEDSAVYLCASSLNQGSTGELFFGEGSRLTVL.

This clone appeared a single time. The V call is TRBV4-1, the J call TRBJ2-1; D call uncertain. The CDR3 covers 13 residues. Germline assignment: CDR1 MGHRA and CDR2 YSYEKL. V shed 4 bases and J shed 8 bases, with 12 bases lying between them. The CDR3 sequence: CASSPDRGDEQFF. CDR3 nucleotides: TGCGCCAGCAGCCCGGACCGAGGCGATGAGCAGTTCTTC.